The subject of this entry is one TCR beta chain. What it binds is not known. This specimen belongs to a study of T-cell memory formation after mild COVID-19. Study at large: Largely donor-specific sequence clusters came from a couple of donors.

Germline loops: CDR1 SQVTM, CDR2 ANQGSEA. Trimming left V 4 bases short and J 0 bases short, with 11 bases between. The length of the CDR3 is 14 residues. TCRdb itself ran the 5' RACE reads through MiXCR, one entry per CDR3 protein. This repertoire shows 450,000 or so distinct CDR3 sequences, roughly 20% found once; its top ten account for roughly 8.4%. General study results and limits: Contracting CD4+ clones lay largely in CM and EM, with CD8+ ones residing in EMRA. Later expanders leaned CD4+, whereas clones that contracted between day 15 and 85 were balanced CD4/CD8. Confirmation of SARS-CoV-2 specificity was lacking for second-wave clones peaking day 37.

The sample consisted of PBMCs or a T cell subset sorted from them (not recorded which). V usage is TRBV29-1 and J usage is TRBJ2-3; D is perhaps TRBD1 (6 bases). The TCR originated in an adult woman who had mild COVID-19 (a few samples of this study predate the infection). Cell type and time point are not known. The CDR3 bases are TGCAGCGTTGGGGGGCCCCCTAGCACAGATACGCAGTATTTT. Amino acids: CSVGGPPSTDTQYF.